A selection of T cell receptor beta chains follows, all from one sample in a study of vaccination and CD4 T cells after COVID-19. TCRdb ran MiXCR on the PCR reads and lists one entry per CDR3 protein. The sample has about 11,000 distinct CDR3 sequences; around 60% are singletons. Their antigens remain unidentified. The specimen was CD4+ T cells from blood, cultured in vitro, collected before SARS-CoV-2 vaccination. These receptors originate from a human donor who had recovered from COVID-19. The CDR3 runs from the conserved cysteine through the conserved F or W. A D gene is named only where the DNA matches it firmly. Part of the rows lack a size; the others show once, few, many or a class for expanded clones.

V,J,size,D,DNA,CDR3
TRBV5-4,TRBJ2-3,-,TRBD2,TGTGCCAGCAGCTTGGCCATAGCGGGCGGGACAGATACGCAGTATTTT,CASSLAIAGGTDTQYF
TRBV27,TRBJ1-1,few,TRBD1,TGTGCCAGCCCGAACGCCGCGCGGGACAGCATGAACACTGAAGCTTTCTTT,CASPNAARDSMNTEAFF
TRBV6-1,TRBJ1-6,few,TRBD1,TGTGCCAGCAGATCAGGGGGAGAAAATTCACCCCTCCACTTT,CASRSGGENSPLHF
TRBV2,TRBJ2-7,-,TRBD1,TGTGCCAGCAGTGGGACAGGGGGCTCCTACGAGCAGTACTTC,CASSGTGGSYEQYF
TRBV27,TRBJ2-3,-,TRBD2,TGTGCCAGCAGTCCAACTGGACTAGCGGGCGCAACTAGCACAGATACGCAGTATTTT,CASSPTGLAGATSTDTQYF
TRBV28,TRBJ1-3,-,TRBD1,TGTGCCAGCAGTGTGGGACAGGGAATTTCTGGAAACACCATATATTTT,CASSVGQGISGNTIYF
TRBV6-5,TRBJ2-1,-,TRBD2,TGTGCCAGCAGTTACGAAGCGGGAGTAGTAGTCGATGAGCAGTTCTTC,CASSYEAGVVVDEQFF
TRBV15,TRBJ2-5,-,TRBD2,TGTGCCACCAGCAGGGGTAGCGGGAGTATCCCGGAGACCCAGTACTTC,CATSRGSGSIPETQYF
TRBV7-3,TRBJ1-5,-,-,TGTGCCAGCAGCTTAACAGGCAATCAGCCCCAGCATTTT,CASSLTGNQPQHF
TRBV5-4,TRBJ2-7,once,TRBD1,TGTGCCAGCAGCTCCTTTGGCGGACAGGGGTGGGAGCAGTACTTC,CASSSFGGQGWEQYF
TRBV19,TRBJ2-5,-,-,TGTGCCAGTAGTGACCGCAGACAAGAGACCCAGTACTTC,CASSDRRQETQYF
TRBV11-1,TRBJ2-5,few,TRBD1,TGTGCCAGCAGTCCCGACAGGGATGCAGAGACCCAGTACTTC,CASSPDRDAETQYF
TRBV11-2,TRBJ1-1,-,TRBD1,TGTGCCAGCAGCTTAGCAGACAGGGATCACACTGAAGCTTTCTTT,CASSLADRDHTEAFF
TRBV27,TRBJ2-7,-,TRBD1,TGTGCCAGCACCCCAGCAGGGGGCGGGCAGTACTTC,CASTPAGGGQYF
TRBV2,TRBJ2-5,few,-,TGTGCCAGCCTTGCGTCAGGGCAAGAGACCCAGTACTTC,CASLASGQETQYF
TRBV28,TRBJ1-1,few,TRBD1,TGTGCCAGCAGGGAACAGGGGACTGAAGCTTTCTTT,CASREQGTEAFF
TRBV6-1,TRBJ1-5,few,TRBD1,TGTGCCAGCAGCGGTACATTCGGGACAGGGTTCGTTCAGCCCCAGCATTTT,CASSGTFGTGFVQPQHF
TRBV6-5,TRBJ2-1,once,-,TGTGCCAGCAGTTACTCCCGGGACATACCGTTCTTC,CASSYSRDIPFF
TRBV12-3/TRBV12-4,TRBJ2-3,-,TRBD1,TGTGCCAGCAGGCGAACGACAGGGGGAGTGTCAGATACGCAGTATTTT,CASRRTTGGVSDTQYF
TRBV7-9,TRBJ2-7,-,TRBD2,TGTGCCAGCAGCCGCGGACTAGCGGGATTTCTCGAGCAGTACTTC,CASSRGLAGFLEQYF
TRBV2,TRBJ1-6,-,TRBD1,TGTGCCAGCGGGAGGGACAGGTCTTCACCCCTCCACTTT,CASGRDRSSPLHF
TRBV20-1,TRBJ1-5,few,-,TGCAGTGCTAGAGACTCTAGGGGGGCGCCGGGCAATCAGCCCCAGCATTTT,CSARDSRGAPGNQPQHF
TRBV11-3,TRBJ2-7,-,-,TGTGCCAGCAGCCAGACCAGGGGCTACGAGCAGTACTTC,CASSQTRGYEQYF
TRBV20-1,TRBJ2-7,-,-,TGCAGTGCTAGAGAAAACTACGAGCAGTACTTC,CSARENYEQYF
TRBV7-3,TRBJ2-2,once,-,TGTGCCAGCAGCTCCCGGGTAGGCGGGGAGCTGTTTTTT,CASSSRVGGELFF